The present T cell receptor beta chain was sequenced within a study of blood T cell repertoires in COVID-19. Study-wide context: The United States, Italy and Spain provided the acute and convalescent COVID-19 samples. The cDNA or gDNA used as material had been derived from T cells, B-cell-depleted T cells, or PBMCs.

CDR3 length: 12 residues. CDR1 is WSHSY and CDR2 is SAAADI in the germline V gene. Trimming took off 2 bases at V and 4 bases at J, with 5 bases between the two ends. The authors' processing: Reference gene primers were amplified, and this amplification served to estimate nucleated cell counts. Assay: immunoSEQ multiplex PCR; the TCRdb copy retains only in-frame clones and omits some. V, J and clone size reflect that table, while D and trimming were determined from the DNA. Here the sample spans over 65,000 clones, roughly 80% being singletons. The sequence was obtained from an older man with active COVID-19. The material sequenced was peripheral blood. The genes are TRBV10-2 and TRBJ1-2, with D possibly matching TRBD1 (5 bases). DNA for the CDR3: TGCGCCAGCAGTGAGGGGGCCTATGGCTACACCTTC. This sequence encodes CASSEGAYGYTF.